This T cell receptor beta chain was identified during a study of CD8 T cells in Susac syndrome. RNA was extracted with the RNeasy kit, and a quantity of roughly 0.45 to 1 ug was reverse transcribed using random hexamers. Each CDR3 protein gets one entry after TCRdb re-called the immunoSEQ multiplex PCR reads with MiXCR. The sample has 210,000 or so distinct CDR3 sequences; about 95% are singletons. This CDR3 contains 15 residues. V dropped 7 bases and J dropped 4; count of bases not matched to a gene: 12. From germline, CDR1 is MNHEY and CDR2 SMNVEV (reference sequence). V and J are TRBV27 and TRBJ2-7; TRBD1 matches 8 bases. The sequencing sample was made of CD4+ T cells from PBMCs. The sequence was obtained from a human donor with Susac syndrome. CDR3 nucleotide sequence: TGTGCCAGCACCGATAGACAGGGGAATTTTTACGAGCAGTACTTC. It specifies CASTDRQGNFYEQYF.